Below, 8 T cell receptor beta chains from the same sample are listed, as sequenced in a study of blood T cell repertoires in COVID-19. Profiling relied on immunoSEQ multiplex PCR, and the TCRdb table lists in-frame clones only, not all of them. The sample lists 33,000 or so clones; roughly 87% were seen once. The sample consisted of peripheral blood. All receptors derive from a man between 70 and 80 years old with active or convalescent COVID-19.

This chain connects TRBV28 to TRBJ2-6, with D possibly being TRBD1 (5 bases). The germline CDR1 and CDR2 sequences are MDHEN and SYDVKM. This CDR3 comprises 17 residues. The ends were cut back, 6 bases at V and 3 bases at J, with 18 bases in the middle. The DNA of the CDR3 is TGTGCCAGCAGATCTTTCTTTCAGGGTGGTGGGGCCAACGTCCTGACTTTC. Its translation: CASRSFFQGGGANVLTF.

J is TRBJ2-3 and V is TRBV27; perhaps TRBD2 as D (6 bases). Germline V gene sequence: CDR1 MNHEY, CDR2 SMNVEV (reference sequence). V gave up 8 bases and J gave up 2 bases, with 17 bases separating them. The CDR3 loop spans 15 amino acids. Here the CDR3 DNA reads TGTGCCAGCTCTAGGGACTCAAGATACACAGATACGCAGTATTTT. Encoded protein: CASSRDSRYTDTQYF.

The gene calls are TRBV7-2 and TRBJ1-3; tentatively, D is TRBD1 (5 bases). The germline gives CDR1 SGHTA, CDR2 FQGNSA. The CDR3 is made up of 17 amino acids. Trimming removed 1 base at V and 3 bases at J, with 16 bases between. The CDR3 reads CASSLDWAGGGGNTIYF. The DNA of the CDR3 is TGTGCCAGCAGCTTAGATTGGGCCGGGGGAGGTGGAAACACCATATATTTT.

The chain is built from TRBV18 and TRBJ1-5, with 12 bases matching TRBD1. V was pared by 3 bases and J by 11 bases, with 8 bases of the junction left unmatched. The CDR3 spans 15 residues. Germline V lookup: CDR1 KGHSH, CDR2 LQKENI. CDR3 coding DNA: TGTGCCAGCTCACCTGCCGGGACAGGGGGCGAGGCCCAGCATTTT. Residues: CASSPAGTGGEAQHF.

The V call is TRBV11-2, the J call TRBJ2-5; D possibly corresponds to TRBD2 (6 bases). V lost 5 bases to trimming and J lost 4 bases, with 14 bases between them. Germline loops: CDR1 SGHAT, CDR2 FQNNGV. This CDR3 is 14 amino acids long. DNA for the CDR3: TGTGCCAGCAGCCCGGGAGAGGGGAGAGAGACCCAGTACTTC. This codes for CASSPGEGRETQYF.

The chain is built from TRBV5-1 and TRBJ2-5, with a possible D match to TRBD1 (6 bases). V lost 2 bases, J lost 4 bases, and 12 bases lay in between. From germline, CDR1 is SGHRS and CDR2 YFSETQ. This CDR3 spans 14 amino acids. This CDR3 reads CASSFNREIETQYF. CDR3 DNA sequence: TGCGCCAGCAGCTTTAACAGGGAAATAGAGACCCAGTACTTC.

Only a few counts were recorded for this clone. The rearrangement joins TRBV9 to TRBJ2-1, with 7 positions matching TRBD1. The CDR3 covers 15 residues. J lost 7 bases, V lost 0 bases, and 7 bases had no gene match. CDR1 and CDR2 (germline): SGDLS, YYNGEE. The CDR3 sequence: CASSVEGASNNEQFF. The CDR3 nucleotides are TGTGCCAGCAGCGTAGAGGGGGCTAGTAATAATGAGCAGTTCTTC.

To note about this clone: The same CDR3 arises from other DNA sequences in this sample as well. The V and J genes are TRBV19 and TRBJ1-5, with 8 bases identical to TRBD1. The V gene's germline CDR1 is LNHDA and CDR2 SQIVND (reference sequence). Losses at the gene ends were 8 bases for V and 7 bases for J; bases not matched to a gene: 4. The CDR3 loop spans 12 amino acids. DNA of the CDR3: TGTGCCAGTGGACAGGGCGGGCAGCCCCAGCATTTT. Protein sequence: CASGQGGQPQHF. The variable domain in full, with the rest retrieved from reference TRBV19 and TRBJ1-5, is DGGITQSPKYLFRKEGQNVTLSCEQNLNHDAMYWYRQDPGQGLRLIYYSQIVNDFQKGDIAEGYSVSREKKESFPLTVTSAQKNPTAFYLCASGQGGQPQHFGDGTRLSIL.